The sequence of this T cell receptor beta chain was determined in a study of early T cells in non-severe SARS-CoV-2 infection. As for the study in general: Sequencing targeted bulk RNA from unsorted whole blood, leaving chains unpaired. General observations from the study: Missing private and CD4 specificities, VDJdb matching favored anti-spike CD8 responses.

Trimming stripped 8 bases from V and 0 bases from J, with 10 bases between. CDR3 length equals 13 residues. Tagging with unique molecular identifiers was applied to individual cDNA molecules. Each CDR3 protein gets one entry after TCRdb re-called the 5' RACE reads with MiXCR. The sample shows some 82,000 distinct CDR3 sequences, around 10% of them seen only once. This clonotype was observed many times. The antigen is undetermined. The sample taken for sequencing was whole blood. This TCR came from an adult who was a healthcare worker with PCR-confirmed SARS-CoV-2 infection or an uninfected control (not recorded which). The chain joins TRBV12-3 or TRBV12-4 to TRBJ1-1; D gene unclear. The CDR3 spells CASGWGVNTEAFF. The CDR3 nucleotides read TGTGCCAGCGGCTGGGGAGTGAACACTGAAGCTTTCTTT.